The 23 T cell receptor beta chains below come from one sample, sequenced in a study of PD-L1 blockade in urothelial cancer. Clones were read by immunoSEQ multiplex PCR, and TCRdb kept only the in-frame ones, dropping some. The sample lists around 25,000 clones; roughly 89% were seen once. Material: PBMCs, obtained around atezolizumab (anti-PD-L1) treatment. Receptors were obtained from a man aged 45-65 years with urothelial cancer.

The rearrangement uses TRBV6-5 and TRBJ2-5, with TRBD1 identical over 7 bases. V shed 0 bases and J 3 bases; nucleotides not matched to a gene: 4. CDR1 MNHEY and CDR2 SVGAGI come from the germline V gene. This CDR3 is 15 amino acids long. In DNA, the CDR3 is TGTGCCAGCAGTTACTCGCACAGGGGAAAAGAGACCCAGTACTTC. Translation: CASSYSHRGKETQYF.

The chain links TRBV28 to TRBJ2-7; D remains unclear. The V gene lost 3 bases and the J gene lost 1 base, with 4 bases spanning the gap. CDR1 is MDHEN, CDR2 SYDVKM, per germline. The length of the CDR3 is 12 residues. CDR3 protein: CASSFQSYEQYF. CDR3 DNA: TGTGCCAGCAGTTTCCAGTCCTACGAGCAGTACTTC.

The chain joins TRBV7-9 to TRBJ2-3; D might be TRBD1 (6 bases). Trimming shortened V by 5 bases and J by 4 bases, and 13 bases separated the two germline ends. Per the germline V gene, CDR1 is SEHNR and CDR2 is FQNEAQ (reference sequence). The CDR3 is 14 residues long. CDR3 in amino acids: CASSPPGQADTQYF. The CDR3, as DNA: TGTGCCAGCAGCCCTCCGGGACAAGCAGATACGCAGTATTTT.

V usage is TRBV25-1 and J usage is TRBJ2-2, with no clear D. The CDR3 spans 15 residues. Germline V lookup: CDR1 MGHDK, CDR2 SYGVNS. The V and J ends lost 6 bases and 7 bases respectively, with 18 bases between them. Written as DNA, the CDR3 is TGTGCCAGCAGCCAGAATTACTCCCCAGGCGGGGAGCTGTTTTTT. It yields the protein CASSQNYSPGGELFF.

V is TRBV4-2 and J is TRBJ2-1; D remains unclear. The CDR3 has 12 amino acids. Germline-derived CDR1 and CDR2 are LGHNA and YNFKEQ. V shed 3 bases and J shed 5 bases, with 5 bases lying between them. DNA for the CDR3: TGTGCCAGCAGCCATGAGAACAATGAGCAGTTCTTC. This codes for CASSHENNEQFF.

This chain links TRBV6-4 with TRBJ2-3; 7 bases map to TRBD2. The CDR3 is 14 amino acids. V was clipped by 2 bases and J by 1 base; unmatched bases: 0. Germline V gives CDR1 MRHNA, CDR2 SNTAGT. The chain's CDR3 is CASSDTSGTDTQYF. CDR3 nucleotide sequence: TGTGCCAGCAGTGACACTAGCGGCACAGATACGCAGTATTTT.

This rearrangement joins TRBV28 to TRBJ1-5, with TRBD1 identical over 7 bases. CDR1 is MDHEN, CDR2 SYDVKM, per germline. Losses at the gene ends were 2 bases for V and 0 bases for J; bases not matched to a gene: 4. The CDR3 runs 16 residues. CDR3 residues: CASSLIGTDSNQPQHF. The CDR3 DNA is TGTGCCAGCAGTTTAATCGGGACAGATAGCAATCAGCCCCAGCATTTT. Full variable domain (missing parts from reference TRBV28 and TRBJ1-5): DVKVTQSSRYLVKRTGEKVFLECVQDMDHENMFWYRQDPGLGLRLIYFSYDVKMKEKGDIPEGYSVSREKKERFSLILESASTNQTSMYLCASSLIGTDSNQPQHFGDGTRLSIL.

The chain joins TRBV10-2 to TRBJ1-5; D unresolved. The germline V and J ends were trimmed by 7 bases and 2 bases, with 9 bases remaining between them. Germline-derived CDR1 and CDR2 are WSHSY and SAAADI. CDR3 length: 13 residues. CDR3 nucleotides: TGCGCCAGCAAAAAGGAGGGCAATCAGCCCCAGCATTTT. Translation gives CASKKEGNQPQHF.

The V and J genes are TRBV27 and TRBJ1-2, with a tentative D call TRBD1 (6 bases). V dropped 3 bases and J dropped 7 bases, with 18 bases sitting between them. Germline loops: CDR1 MNHEY, CDR2 SMNVEV (reference sequence). The CDR3 length is 15 residues. The CDR3 protein is CASSFASQGRGGYTF. The CDR3 DNA reads TGTGCCAGCAGTTTTGCGTCACAGGGTCGGGGTGGCTACACCTTC.

The chain recombines TRBV2 with TRBJ1-3; D not certain. Trimming pared 6 bases from V and 0 bases from J, leaving 12 bases between. The CDR3 covers 15 residues. The germline V gene encodes CDR1 SNHLY and CDR2 FYNNEI. CDR3 residues: CASSETSSSGNTIYF. In DNA form, the CDR3 reads TGTGCCAGCAGCGAGACTTCCAGCTCTGGAAACACCATATATTTT. The full variable domain, its missing parts supplied by reference TRBV2 and TRBJ1-3, is EPEVTQTPSHQVTQMGQEVILRCVPISNHLYFYWYRQILGQKVEFLVSFYNNEISEKSEIFDDQFSVERPDGSNFTLKIRSTKLEDSAMYFCASSETSSSGNTIYFGEGSWLTVV.

The rearrangement uses TRBV7-9 and TRBJ2-5; TRBD2 matches at 9 bases. The CDR3 consists of 15 residues. Germline-derived CDR1 and CDR2 are SEHNR and FQNEAQ (reference sequence). With 5 bases clipped from V and 2 bases from J, the junction kept 6 bases outside the gene matches. CDR3 nucleotide sequence: TGTGCCAGCAGCCCCTCTAGCGGGACGCAAGAGACCCAGTACTTC. This codes for CASSPSSGTQETQYF.

The V gene is TRBV7-9, the J gene TRBJ1-4; D not certain. V was shortened by 1 base and J by 7 bases, with 7 bases between the two germline ends. This CDR3 has 13 amino acids. Germline V gene sequence: CDR1 SEHNR, CDR2 FQNEAQ (reference sequence). The CDR3 protein is CASSLVLFEKLFF. As DNA, the CDR3 is TGTGCCAGCAGCTTAGTTCTTTTTGAAAAACTGTTTTTT.

The J gene is TRBJ2-7, the V gene TRBV7-2, with 14 bases matching TRBD2. The CDR3 loop spans 17 amino acids. J lost 3 bases, V lost 5 bases, and 9 bases had no gene match. The germline CDR1 and CDR2 sequences are SGHTA and FQGNSA. The DNA of the CDR3 is TGTGCCAGCAGCCCAGGGACTAGCGGGAGATCAGACTACGAGCAGTACTTC. Translating gives CASSPGTSGRSDYEQYF.

The rearrangement uses TRBV10-3 and TRBJ2-1; 9 bases are shared with TRBD1. Germline-derived CDR1 and CDR2 are ENHRY and SYGVKD. There are 14 residues in the CDR3. Trimming at V came to 6 bases and at J to 5 bases, leaving 5 bases not matched to a gene. The CDR3 DNA reads TGTGCCATCAGCCGACAGGGGGAAAACAATGAGCAGTTCTTC. This gives the protein CAISRQGENNEQFF.

The rearrangement joins TRBV2 to TRBJ2-3, with 9 bases identical to TRBD2. The CDR3 is 15 residues long. Trimming removed 9 bases from V and 5 bases from J; junction bases left unmatched: 12. Germline V lookup: CDR1 SNHLY, CDR2 FYNNEI. The CDR3 here is CASYRGGGAGDTQYF. As DNA, the CDR3 is TGTGCCAGTTACCGTGGCGGGGGGGCGGGAGATACGCAGTATTTT.

The chain links TRBV27 to TRBJ2-2, with 7 positions matching TRBD2. V dropped 8 bases and J dropped 5; count of bases not matched to a gene: 11. Germline V gene lookup returns CDR1 MNHEY and CDR2 SMNVEV (reference sequence). The CDR3 length is 15 residues. The CDR3 loop reads CASVLSPGGTGELFF. The CDR3 coding sequence is TGTGCCAGCGTTTTATCACCGGGAGGTACCGGGGAGCTGTTTTTT.

The J gene is TRBJ2-1, the V gene TRBV11-3; 8 bases match TRBD2. CDR1 and CDR2 from the germline V gene are SGHNT and YENEEA. The trim removed 5 bases at V and 8 bases at J, leaving 14 bases unmatched. The CDR3 is 16 amino acids. CDR3 sequence (DNA): TGTGCCAGCAGCCCTTCCGGGACTAGGGTTATCCATGAGCAGTTCTTC. Amino acid sequence: CASSPSGTRVIHEQFF.

Concerning this clone itself: At one boundary the junction diverges from the germline segment, which might be a read error. The genes are TRBV29-1 and TRBJ2-1; TRBD1 matches at 7 bases. This CDR3 spans 14 amino acids. CDR1 SQVTM and CDR2 ANQGSEA come from the germline V gene. The CDR3 DNA reads TGCAGCGTGGGCCAAGGGGGCGCCTACACTGAGCAGTTCTTC. Translated, it gives CSVGQGGAYTEQFF.

This clone was recorded only once. V usage is TRBV4-3 and J usage is TRBJ2-1; possibly TRBD2 for D (6 bases). Trimming stripped 0 bases from V and 12 bases from J, with 15 bases between. The CDR3 totals 14 residues. Looked up from germline, CDR1 is LGHNA and CDR2 is YSLEER. CDR3 residues: CASSQDRRAGGQFF. The CDR3 DNA reads as TGCGCCAGCAGCCAAGATCGGAGAGCCGGGGGGCAGTTCTTC.

The chain recombines TRBV18 with TRBJ2-1, with D perhaps TRBD2 (6 bases). This CDR3 spans 14 amino acids. Germline V gene data show CDR1 as KGHSH and CDR2 as LQKENI. V lost 3 bases and J lost 5, with 11 bases in between. The CDR3 DNA follows: TGTGCCAGCTCACCTGTGCGGGGTAACAATGAGCAGTTCTTC. Amino acids: CASSPVRGNNEQFF.

This sequence joins TRBV30 and TRBJ1-3, with unresolved D. V was clipped by 3 bases and J by 4 bases, with 4 bases between them. Germline CDR1 GTSNPN, CDR2 SVGIG (reference sequence). The CDR3 consists of 11 residues. The CDR3 region is CAWSVGNTIYF. DNA of the CDR3: TGTGCCTGGAGCGTCGGAAACACCATATATTTT.

The chain combines TRBV2 with TRBJ2-1; D may be TRBD2 (5 bases). This CDR3 has 18 residues. V lost 3 bases and J 0 bases, leaving 18 bases between the germline ends. Germline values: CDR1 SNHLY, CDR2 FYNNEI. The CDR3 DNA is TGTGCCAGCAGTGAGGTTGGGATAGCGTCTAGCTCCTACAATGAGCAGTTCTTC. Amino acids: CASSEVGIASSSYNEQFF.

This sequence joins TRBV7-3 and TRBJ1-2, with D maybe TRBD1 (6 bases). This CDR3 has 18 residues. Germline V gene sequence: CDR1 SGHTA, CDR2 FQGTGA. The V end lost 5 bases, the J end lost 3 bases, and 25 bases lay between the germline ends. DNA of the CDR3: TGTGCCAGCAGCCCCCTCGGGGGGCGGGGAGGTTCCGACTATGGCTACACCTTC. Its protein is CASSPLGGRGGSDYGYTF. Based on the CDR3 plus reference TRBV7-3 and TRBJ1-2, the full variable domain is GAGVSQTPSNKVTEKGKYVELRCDPISGHTALYWYRQSLGQGPEFLIYFQGTGAADDSGLPNDRFFAVRPEGSVSTLKIQRTERGDSAVYLCASSPLGGRGGSDYGYTFGSGTRLTVV.